This T cell receptor (beta chain) was recorded in a study of breast tumors, draining lymph nodes, adjacent tissues. Notes on the study in general: Compared with basal-like, luminal-like tumors shared significantly more repertoire with nontumor tissue. Compared with lymph nodes, tumors were less diverse; compared with nontumor tissue, more.

The lymph nodes were axillary draining lymph nodes from breast cancer patients. TCRdb passed the multiplex PCR reads through MiXCR, listing each CDR3 protein once. The sample has around 130,000 distinct CDR3 sequences; 21% are singletons. This clonotype was seen many times. The target antigen is unknown. The germline gives CDR1 LNHDA, CDR2 SQIVND (reference sequence). This CDR3 contains 13 residues. V gave up 2 bases and J gave up 5 bases, with 9 bases separating them. V is TRBV19 and J is TRBJ2-5; D remains ambiguous. The material sequenced was axillary lymph node tissue. The receptor was derived from a female donor with breast cancer. Some clones in this sample may be carry-over from other donors' samples. The CDR3 is CASSIRIVETQYF. Written as DNA, the CDR3 is TGTGCCAGTAGTATAAGGATCGTGGAGACCCAGTACTTC.